Sequencing of this T cell receptor (beta chain) was carried out in a study of OX40 agonist ivuxolimab in advanced cancers. Study information: The dose-escalation group included hepatocellular carcinoma, melanoma, renal cell carcinoma and head and neck cancer. Past anti-PD-1, anti-PD-L1 or anti-CTLA-4 therapy was accepted, and 40% had received some.

Enrollment shut out patients with autoimmune disease history or systemic immunosuppression. Regarding the study as a whole: Still undetermined is the antigen specificity of the expanded peripheral T cells.

Details on this clone: Antigen unknown.

Generated by immunoSEQ multiplex PCR, the TCRdb table keeps only in-frame clones and is missing some. The sample lists around 88,000 clones; about 91% were seen once. This receptor was identified in an adult with an advanced solid tumor such as melanoma, head and neck, liver or kidney cancer. The source was CD4+ or CD8+ T cells sorted from blood, collected in a trial of the OX40 agonist ivuxolimab.

CDR3 nucleotide sequence: TGTGCCAGCAGTTACCGACTGGAAGATACGCAGTATTTT. Translating it yields CASSYRLEDTQYF. This chain joins TRBV6-5 and TRBJ2-3; no reliable D call. This CDR3 spans 13 amino acids. Trimming took off 2 bases at V and 5 bases at J, with 8 bases between the two ends. Germline loops: CDR1 MNHEY, CDR2 SVGAGI.